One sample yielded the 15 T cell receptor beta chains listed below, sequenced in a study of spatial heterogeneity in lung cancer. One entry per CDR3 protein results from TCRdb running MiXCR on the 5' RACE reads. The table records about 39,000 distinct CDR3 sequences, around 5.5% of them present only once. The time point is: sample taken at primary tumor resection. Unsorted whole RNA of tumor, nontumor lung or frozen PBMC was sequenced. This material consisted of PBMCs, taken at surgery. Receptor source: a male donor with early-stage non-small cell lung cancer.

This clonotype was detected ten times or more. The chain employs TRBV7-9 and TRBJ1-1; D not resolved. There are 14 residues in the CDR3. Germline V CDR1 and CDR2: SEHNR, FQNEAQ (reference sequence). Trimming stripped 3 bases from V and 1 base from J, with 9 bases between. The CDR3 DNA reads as TGTGCCAGCAGCTTGGACCTGTGGAACACTGAAGCTTTCTTT. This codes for CASSLDLWNTEAFF.

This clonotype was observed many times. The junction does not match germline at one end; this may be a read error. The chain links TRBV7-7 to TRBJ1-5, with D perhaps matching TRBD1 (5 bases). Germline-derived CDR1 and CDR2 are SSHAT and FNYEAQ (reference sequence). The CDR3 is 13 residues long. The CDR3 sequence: CASSLGERQPQHF. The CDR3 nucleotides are TGTGCTAGCAGCTTAGGGGAGAGACAGCCCCAGCATTTT.

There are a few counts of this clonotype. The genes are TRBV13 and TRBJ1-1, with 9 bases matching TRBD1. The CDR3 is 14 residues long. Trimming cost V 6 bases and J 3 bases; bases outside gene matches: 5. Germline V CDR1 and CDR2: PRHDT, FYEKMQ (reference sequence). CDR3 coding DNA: TGTGCCAGCAGTTCAACAGGGGGCTACACTGAAGCTTTCTTT. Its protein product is CASSSTGGYTEAFF.

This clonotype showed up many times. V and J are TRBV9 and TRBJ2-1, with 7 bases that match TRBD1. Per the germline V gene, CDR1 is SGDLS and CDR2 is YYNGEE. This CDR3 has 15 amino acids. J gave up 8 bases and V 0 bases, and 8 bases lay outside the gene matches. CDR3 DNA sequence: TGTGCCAGCAGCGTAGCGGGTACAGGGGTGGATGAGCAGTTCTTC. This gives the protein CASSVAGTGVDEQFF.

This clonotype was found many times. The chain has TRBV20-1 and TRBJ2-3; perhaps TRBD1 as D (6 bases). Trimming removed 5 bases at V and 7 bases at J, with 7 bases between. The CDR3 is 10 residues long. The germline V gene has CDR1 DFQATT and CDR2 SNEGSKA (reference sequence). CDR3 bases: TGCAGTGCTTGGGACAATACGCAGTATTTT. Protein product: CSAWDNTQYF.

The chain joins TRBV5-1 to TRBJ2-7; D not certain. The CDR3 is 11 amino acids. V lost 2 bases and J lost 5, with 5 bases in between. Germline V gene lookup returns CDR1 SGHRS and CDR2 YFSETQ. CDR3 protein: CASSFENEQYF. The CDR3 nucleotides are TGCGCCAGCAGCTTCGAGAACGAGCAGTACTTC.

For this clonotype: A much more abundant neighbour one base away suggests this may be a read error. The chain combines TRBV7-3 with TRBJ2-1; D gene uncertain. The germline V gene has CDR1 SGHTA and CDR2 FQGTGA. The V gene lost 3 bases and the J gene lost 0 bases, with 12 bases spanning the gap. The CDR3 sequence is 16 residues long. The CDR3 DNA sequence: TGTGCCAGCAGCTTTAGACAATTTACCTCCTACAATGAGCAGTTCTTC. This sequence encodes CASSFRQFTSYNEQFF.

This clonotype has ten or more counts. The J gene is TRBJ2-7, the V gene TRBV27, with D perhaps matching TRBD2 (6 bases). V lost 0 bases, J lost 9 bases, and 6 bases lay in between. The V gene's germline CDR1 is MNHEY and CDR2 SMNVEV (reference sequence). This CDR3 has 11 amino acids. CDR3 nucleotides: TGTGCCAGCAGTTTATCCGGGAGGCAGTACTTC. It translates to CASSLSGRQYF.

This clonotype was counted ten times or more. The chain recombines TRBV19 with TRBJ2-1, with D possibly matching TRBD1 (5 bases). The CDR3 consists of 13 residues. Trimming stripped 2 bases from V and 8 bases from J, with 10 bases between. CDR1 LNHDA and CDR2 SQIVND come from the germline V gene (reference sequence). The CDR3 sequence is CASSIKQGDEQFF. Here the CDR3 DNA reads TGTGCCAGTAGTATAAAGCAGGGCGATGAGCAGTTCTTC.

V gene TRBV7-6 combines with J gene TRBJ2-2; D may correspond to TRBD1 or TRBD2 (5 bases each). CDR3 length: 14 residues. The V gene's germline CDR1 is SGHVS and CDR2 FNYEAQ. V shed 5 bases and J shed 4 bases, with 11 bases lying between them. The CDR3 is CASSAGTSTGELFF. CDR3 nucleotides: TGTGCCAGCAGCGCCGGGACGAGCACCGGGGAGCTGTTTTTT.

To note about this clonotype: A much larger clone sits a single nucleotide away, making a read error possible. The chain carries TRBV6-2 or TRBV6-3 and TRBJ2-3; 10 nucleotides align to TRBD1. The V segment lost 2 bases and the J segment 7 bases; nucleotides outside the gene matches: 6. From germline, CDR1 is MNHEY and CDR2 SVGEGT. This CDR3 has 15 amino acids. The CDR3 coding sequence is TGTGCCAGCAGTTACAGGGGACAGGGGTCATATACGCAGTATTTT. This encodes CASSYRGQGSYTQYF.

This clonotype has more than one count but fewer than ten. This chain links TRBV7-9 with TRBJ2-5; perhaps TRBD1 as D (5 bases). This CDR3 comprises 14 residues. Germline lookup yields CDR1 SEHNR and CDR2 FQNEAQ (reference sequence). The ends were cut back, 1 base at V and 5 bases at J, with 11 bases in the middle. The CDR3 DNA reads TGTGCCAGCAGCTTAGGCCAGGGCCACGAGACCCAGTACTTC. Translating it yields CASSLGQGHETQYF.

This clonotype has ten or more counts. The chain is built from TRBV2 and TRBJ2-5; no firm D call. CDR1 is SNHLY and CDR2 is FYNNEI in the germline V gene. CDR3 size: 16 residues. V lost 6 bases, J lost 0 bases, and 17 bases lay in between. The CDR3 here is CASRRIGPTYQETQYF. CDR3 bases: TGTGCCAGCAGACGGATAGGTCCTACGTACCAAGAGACCCAGTACTTC.

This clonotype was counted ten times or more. CDR3: CASSSSGTGFYEQYF. Here the CDR3 DNA reads TGTGCCAGCAGCTCCTCCGGGACAGGGTTCTACGAGCAGTACTTC. The chain couples TRBV5-6 to TRBJ2-7; 9 bases match TRBD1. The J segment lost 3 bases and the V segment lost 3 bases, leaving 7 bases of the junction unmatched. Germline V gives CDR1 SGHDT, CDR2 YYEEEE. The CDR3 contains 15 residues.

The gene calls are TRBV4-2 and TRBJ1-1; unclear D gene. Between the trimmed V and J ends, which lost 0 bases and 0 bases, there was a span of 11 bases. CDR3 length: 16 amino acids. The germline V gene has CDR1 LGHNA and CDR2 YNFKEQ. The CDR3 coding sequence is TGTGCCAGCAGCCAAGATCTACGCACCATGAACACTGAAGCTTTCTTT. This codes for CASSQDLRTMNTEAFF.